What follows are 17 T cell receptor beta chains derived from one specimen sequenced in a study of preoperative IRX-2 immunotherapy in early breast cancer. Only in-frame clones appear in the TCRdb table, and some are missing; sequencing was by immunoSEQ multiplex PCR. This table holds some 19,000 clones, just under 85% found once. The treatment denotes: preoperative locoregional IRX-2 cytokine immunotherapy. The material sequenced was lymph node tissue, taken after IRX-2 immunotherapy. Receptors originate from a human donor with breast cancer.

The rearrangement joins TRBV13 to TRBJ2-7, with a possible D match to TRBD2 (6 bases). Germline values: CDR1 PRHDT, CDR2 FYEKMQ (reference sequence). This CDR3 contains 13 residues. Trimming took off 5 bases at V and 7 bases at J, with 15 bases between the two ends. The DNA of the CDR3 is TGTGCCAGCAGCCTATTGGACCGGGGGGAGCAGTACTTC. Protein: CASSLLDRGEQYF.

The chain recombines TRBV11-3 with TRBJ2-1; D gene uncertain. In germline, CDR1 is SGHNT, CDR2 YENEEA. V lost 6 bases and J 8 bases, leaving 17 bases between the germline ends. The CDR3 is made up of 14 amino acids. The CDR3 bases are TGTGCCAGCAGTATCAGGCGCGAGGCAGATGAGCAGTTCTTC. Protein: CASSIRREADEQFF.

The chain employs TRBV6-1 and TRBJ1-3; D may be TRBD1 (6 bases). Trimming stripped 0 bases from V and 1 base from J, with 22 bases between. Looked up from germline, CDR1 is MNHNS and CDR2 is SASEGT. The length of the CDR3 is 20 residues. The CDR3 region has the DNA TGTGCCAGCAGTGAAGCGTCTGGTGCTGGAAGGGGGTTATCTGGAAACACCATATATTTT. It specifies CASSEASGAGRGLSGNTIYF.

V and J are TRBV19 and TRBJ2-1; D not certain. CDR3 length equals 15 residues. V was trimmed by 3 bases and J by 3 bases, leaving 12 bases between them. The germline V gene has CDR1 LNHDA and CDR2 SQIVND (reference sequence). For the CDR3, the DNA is TGTGCCAGTAGTATCCTCCCCCCGGGCTACAATGAGCAGTTCTTC. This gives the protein CASSILPPGYNEQFF. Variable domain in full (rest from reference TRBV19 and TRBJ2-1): DGGITQSPKYLFRKEGQNVTLSCEQNLNHDAMYWYRQDPGQGLRLIYYSQIVNDFQKGDIAEGYSVSREKKESFPLTVTSAQKNPTAFYLCASSILPPGYNEQFFGPGTRLTVL.

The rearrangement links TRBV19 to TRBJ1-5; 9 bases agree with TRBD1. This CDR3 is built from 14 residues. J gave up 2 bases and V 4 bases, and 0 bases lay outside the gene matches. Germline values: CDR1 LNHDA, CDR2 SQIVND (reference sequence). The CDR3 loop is CASSRTGGNQPQHF. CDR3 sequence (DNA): TGTGCCAGTAGTAGGACAGGGGGCAATCAGCCCCAGCATTTT.

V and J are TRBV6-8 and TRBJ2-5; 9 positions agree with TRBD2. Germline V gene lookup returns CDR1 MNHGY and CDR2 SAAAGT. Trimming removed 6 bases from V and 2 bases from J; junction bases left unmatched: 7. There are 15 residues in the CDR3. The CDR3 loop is CASRPSGGPQETQYF. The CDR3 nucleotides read TGTGCCAGCAGGCCCAGCGGGGGGCCTCAAGAGACCCAGTACTTC.

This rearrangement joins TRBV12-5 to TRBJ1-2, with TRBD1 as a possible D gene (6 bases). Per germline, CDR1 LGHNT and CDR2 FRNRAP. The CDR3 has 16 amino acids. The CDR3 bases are TGTGCCAGCACCAGTTCCGCCCTACAGGGATCTATTGGCTACACCTTC. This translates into CASTSSALQGSIGYTF.

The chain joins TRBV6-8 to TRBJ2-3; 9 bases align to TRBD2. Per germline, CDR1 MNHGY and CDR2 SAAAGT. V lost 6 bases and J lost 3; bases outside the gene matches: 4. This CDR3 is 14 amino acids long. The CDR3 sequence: CASRWTSVTDTQYF. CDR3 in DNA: TGTGCCAGCAGGTGGACTAGCGTAACAGATACGCAGTATTTT.

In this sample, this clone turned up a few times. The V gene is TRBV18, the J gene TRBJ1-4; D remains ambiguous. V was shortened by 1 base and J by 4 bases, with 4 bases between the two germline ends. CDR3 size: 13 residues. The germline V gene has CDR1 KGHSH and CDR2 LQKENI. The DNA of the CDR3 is TGTGCCAGCTCACCACGACTTAATGAAAAACTGTTTTTT. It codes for CASSPRLNEKLFF.

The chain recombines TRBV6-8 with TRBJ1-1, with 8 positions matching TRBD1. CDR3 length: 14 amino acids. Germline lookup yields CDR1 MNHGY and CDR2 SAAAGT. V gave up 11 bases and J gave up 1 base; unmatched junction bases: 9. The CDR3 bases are TGTGCCGTGGGAGACAGGGGACCGAACACTGAAGCTTTCTTT. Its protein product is CAVGDRGPNTEAFF.

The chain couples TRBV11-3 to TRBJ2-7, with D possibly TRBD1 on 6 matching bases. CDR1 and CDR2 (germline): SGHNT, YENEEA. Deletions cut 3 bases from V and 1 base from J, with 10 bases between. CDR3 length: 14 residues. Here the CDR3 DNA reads TGTGCCAGCAGCTTCCGGGACACTTCCTACGAGCAGTACTTC. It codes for CASSFRDTSYEQYF.

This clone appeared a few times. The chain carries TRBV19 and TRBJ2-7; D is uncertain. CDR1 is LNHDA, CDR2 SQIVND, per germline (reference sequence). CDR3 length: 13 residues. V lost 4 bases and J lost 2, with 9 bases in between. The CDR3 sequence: CASSKGPAYEQYF. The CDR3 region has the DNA TGTGCCAGTAGTAAAGGGCCTGCCTACGAGCAGTACTTC.

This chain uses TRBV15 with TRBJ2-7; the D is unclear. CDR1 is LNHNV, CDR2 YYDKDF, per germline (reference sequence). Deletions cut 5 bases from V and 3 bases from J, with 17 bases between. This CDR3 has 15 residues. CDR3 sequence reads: CATSQTVYSSYEQYF. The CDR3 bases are TGTGCCACCAGCCAAACAGTATACTCCAGCTACGAGCAGTACTTC.

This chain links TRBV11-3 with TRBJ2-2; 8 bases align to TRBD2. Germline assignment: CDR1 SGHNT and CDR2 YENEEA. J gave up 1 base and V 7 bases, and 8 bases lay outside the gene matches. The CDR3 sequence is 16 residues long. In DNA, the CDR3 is TGTGCCAGCACCCGGGGGGGGCGCGGGAACACCGGGGAGCTGTTTTTT. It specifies CASTRGGRGNTGELFF.

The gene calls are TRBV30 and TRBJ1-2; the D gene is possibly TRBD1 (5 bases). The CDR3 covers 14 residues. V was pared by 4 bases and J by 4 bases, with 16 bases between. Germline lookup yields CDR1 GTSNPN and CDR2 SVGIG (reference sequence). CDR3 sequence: CAWTGEGWGYGYTF. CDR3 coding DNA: TGTGCCTGGACGGGGGAGGGATGGGGCTATGGCTACACCTTC.

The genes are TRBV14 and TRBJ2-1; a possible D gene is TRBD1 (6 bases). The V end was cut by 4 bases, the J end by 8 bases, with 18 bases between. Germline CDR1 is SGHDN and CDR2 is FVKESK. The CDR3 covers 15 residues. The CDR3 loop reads CASSPRQVRRDEQFF. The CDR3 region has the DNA TGTGCCAGCAGCCCTAGACAGGTACGGCGGGATGAGCAGTTCTTC.

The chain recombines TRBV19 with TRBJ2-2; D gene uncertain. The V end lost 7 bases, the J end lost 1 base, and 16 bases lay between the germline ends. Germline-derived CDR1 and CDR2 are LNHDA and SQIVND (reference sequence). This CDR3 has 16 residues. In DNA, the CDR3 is TGTGCCAGTAAAAGAAGTGGAACGAGGAACACCGGGGAGCTGTTTTTT. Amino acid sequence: CASKRSGTRNTGELFF.